These 26 T cell receptor beta chains came from one sample sequenced in a study of human T cells and chemical hapten exposure. The time point denotes: patch test 3, about 24 weeks after DPC sensitization. The treatment denotes: therapeutic diphenylcyclopropenone sensitization with weekly scalp DPC. TCRdb processed the RACE reads anew with MiXCR; each CDR3 protein has one entry. The table has approximately 71,000 distinct CDR3 sequences, roughly 11% seen once. Sequencing was performed on whole blood, taken in connection with sensitization to the hapten diphenylcyclopropenone (DPC). The receptors come from a woman in her forties or fifties with alopecia areata. Some clones in this sample may be carry-over from other donors' samples.

This clonotype was seen ten or more times. This chain connects TRBV27 to TRBJ1-1, with 8 bases identical to TRBD1. The length of the CDR3 is 11 residues. Germline V gene sequence: CDR1 MNHEY, CDR2 SMNVEV (reference sequence). The V and J ends lost 6 bases and 9 bases, in that order; junction bases with no gene match: 3. The CDR3: CASRRQGQAFF. In DNA, the CDR3 is TGTGCCAGCAGACGACAGGGGCAAGCTTTCTTT.

The chain recombines TRBV28 with TRBJ1-2, with D uncertain. Germline values: CDR1 MDHEN, CDR2 SYDVKM. The CDR3 is made up of 12 amino acids. Trimming took off 3 bases at V and 7 bases at J, with 9 bases between the two ends. The CDR3 region has the DNA TGTGCCAGCAGTTTGAGGTTGACTGGCTACACCTTC. It encodes CASSLRLTGYTF.

This clonotype was seen at least ten times. V gene TRBV12-3 or TRBV12-4 combines with J gene TRBJ2-3; D gene ambiguous. Trimming took 5 bases from V and 6 from J, leaving 18 bases between them. This CDR3 region has 15 residues. As DNA, the CDR3 is TGTGCCAGCAGTACACCCCCACCTAATCTGGATACGCAGTATTTT. This codes for CASSTPPPNLDTQYF.

For this clonotype: A much larger clonotype is one base distant, so this may be a read error. This chain links TRBV18 with TRBJ2-7; unclear D gene. The CDR3 is made up of 12 amino acids. Germline CDR1 is KGHSH and CDR2 is LQKENI. V lost 8 bases and J 10 bases, leaving 18 bases between the germline ends. Here the CDR3 reads CASANSFWDQYF. The CDR3, as DNA: TGTGCCAGCGCAAACAGTTTTTGGGATCAGTACTTC.

This chain's CDR3 is CASSPSRTAYGYTF. In DNA form, the CDR3 reads TGTGCCAGCTCACCTTCTAGGACAGCCTATGGCTACACCTTC. The J gene is TRBJ1-2, the V gene TRBV18; possible D gene TRBD1, 6 bases. CDR1 is KGHSH, CDR2 LQKENI, per germline. This CDR3 region has 14 residues. V gave up 3 bases and J gave up 4 bases, with 12 bases separating them.

This clonotype was seen at least ten times. The chain employs TRBV7-9 and TRBJ1-1, with D uncertain. Trimming took 4 bases from V and 2 from J, leaving 5 bases between them. This CDR3 contains 12 residues. Germline values: CDR1 SEHNR, CDR2 FQNEAQ (reference sequence). The CDR3: CASSSENTEAFF. Here the CDR3 DNA reads TGTGCCAGCAGCTCAGAAAACACTGAAGCTTTCTTT.

This clonotype showed up many times. The chain carries TRBV6-2 or TRBV6-3 and TRBJ2-1, with TRBD1 matching 9 bases. V gave up 0 bases and J gave up 3 bases; unmatched junction bases: 6. The V gene's germline CDR1 is MNHEY and CDR2 SVGEGT. The CDR3 totals 17 residues. CDR3 nucleotides: TGTGCCAGCAGTTACTCCCCAACAGGGGGCATCTACAATGAGCAGTTCTTC. As protein: CASSYSPTGGIYNEQFF.

This clonotype was seen ten or more times. The V call is TRBV7-9, the J call TRBJ1-2, with a weak D call TRBD1 (6 bases). The CDR3 is 15 amino acids. With 3 bases removed from V and 3 bases from J, the gap between germline ends came to 14 bases. Germline V CDR1 and CDR2: SEHNR, FQNEAQ (reference sequence). The CDR3 sequence is CASSLALDRYYGYTF. The CDR3 DNA reads TGTGCCAGCAGCTTGGCACTGGACAGATACTATGGCTACACCTTC.

This clonotype has ten or more counts. The junction does not match germline at one end; this may be a read error. The chain recombines TRBV19 with TRBJ1-5, with 7 bases aligning to TRBD1. The CDR3 is made up of 14 amino acids. Germline CDR1 reads LNHDA; CDR2 reads SQIVND (reference sequence). CDR3: CASTDRDSDQPQHF. The CDR3 bases are TGTGCCAGTACCGACAGGGATAGCGATCAGCCCCAGCATTTT.

This clonotype was observed a handful of times. The chain employs TRBV18 and TRBJ1-1; D perhaps matches TRBD1 (5 bases). This CDR3 contains 11 residues. Germline V lookup: CDR1 KGHSH, CDR2 LQKENI. V was cut by 5 bases and J by 10 bases, with 11 bases left in between. DNA of the CDR3: TGTGCCAGCTCAGCCCGGGGCTTAGCTTTCTTT. Translating it yields CASSARGLAFF.

The chain recombines TRBV28 with TRBJ1-2; no firm D call. V was clipped by 5 bases and J by 6 bases, with 13 bases between them. Germline V gives CDR1 MDHEN, CDR2 SYDVKM. This CDR3 is 13 amino acids long. CDR3 bases: TGTGCCAGCAGTACGGACCCCACACATGGCTACACCTTC. Translating gives CASSTDPTHGYTF.

Concerning this clonotype itself: The conserved final phenylalanine or tryptophan is absent from the CDR3, which likely points to a read error. The DNA is omitted, as the CDR3 cannot be located on it reliably, and the CDR3 follows TCRdb's listing. The chain is built from TRBV13 and TRBJ2-1; TRBD1, the D gene given by the table, was not confirmed from the DNA. Ends included, the CDR3 has 9 residues. Looked up from germline, CDR1 is PRHDT and CDR2 is FYEKMQ (reference sequence). The CDR3 sequence is CAIPRTSII.

The sample holds many counts of this clonotype. The gene calls are TRBV5-4 and TRBJ2-7; D is undetermined. The length of the CDR3 is 15 residues. V dropped 0 bases and J dropped 0 bases, with 10 bases sitting between them. The germline V gene encodes CDR1 SGHNT and CDR2 YYREEE (reference sequence). CDR3 coding DNA: TGTGCCAGCAGCTTGGTTGGGAAAAGCTCCTACGAGCAGTACTTC. Translation gives CASSLVGKSSYEQYF.

This clonotype has a count of ten or more. This rearrangement joins TRBV5-5 to TRBJ1-1; the D is unclear. The CDR3 has 13 amino acids. Germline-derived CDR1 and CDR2 are SGHKS and YYEKEE (reference sequence). The V gene lost 4 bases and the J gene lost 4 bases, with 11 bases spanning the gap. CDR3 amino acids: CASSTTRSTEAFF. CDR3 DNA: TGTGCCAGCAGCACTACGAGGAGCACTGAAGCTTTCTTT.

This clonotype has a handful of counts. The chain is built from TRBV11-2 and TRBJ2-5; tentative D call: TRBD1 (6 bases). Germline CDR1 is SGHAT and CDR2 is FQNNGV. V lost 2 bases to trimming and J lost 5 bases, with 12 bases between them. This CDR3 contains 14 residues. Here the CDR3 DNA reads TGTGCCAGCAGCTTAACGACAGGAACGGAGACCCAGTACTTC. Translating it yields CASSLTTGTETQYF.

This clonotype was detected many times. The J gene is TRBJ1-2, the V gene TRBV12-3 or TRBV12-4, with D maybe TRBD1 (6 bases). Deletions cut 6 bases from V and 9 bases from J, with 20 bases between. CDR3 length equals 14 residues. The CDR3 spells CASSQGQSDSSYTF. CDR3 in DNA: TGTGCCAGCAGCCAAGGACAGTCCGACTCGAGCTACACCTTC.

This clonotype was counted between two and nine times. CDR3 region: CASRPTMMGEKLFF. The CDR3 nucleotides read TGTGCCAGCAGACCGACCATGATGGGAGAAAAACTGTTTTTT. The chain combines TRBV6-5 with TRBJ1-4; D gene unclear. Trimming took off 6 bases at V and 8 bases at J, with 16 bases between the two ends. The length of the CDR3 is 14 residues. Germline-derived CDR1 and CDR2 are MNHEY and SVGAGI.

This clonotype has only a few counts. CDR3 DNA: TGTGCCAGCAGTTTTGAGTACGAGCAGTACTTC. As protein: CASSFEYEQYF. J is TRBJ2-7 and V is TRBV28; D is unresolved. Germline V gene sequence: CDR1 MDHEN, CDR2 SYDVKM. Trimming removed 3 bases from V and 4 bases from J, with 4 bases in between. The CDR3 has 11 residues.

At least ten counts were recorded for this clonotype. V and J are TRBV27 and TRBJ2-5, with D unresolved. The germline V gene has CDR1 MNHEY and CDR2 SMNVEV (reference sequence). This CDR3 spans 12 amino acids. V was clipped by 6 bases and J by 4 bases, with 9 bases between them. The CDR3 nucleotides read TGTGCCAGCAGGCACAGCCTAGAGACCCAGTACTTC. Protein product: CASRHSLETQYF.

This clonotype was seen only a few times. This chain links TRBV29-1 with TRBJ2-3; tentative D call: TRBD2 (6 bases). The CDR3 has 12 amino acids. Germline lookup yields CDR1 SQVTM and CDR2 ANQGSEA. Deletions cut 3 bases from V and 3 bases from J, with 7 bases between. The DNA of the CDR3 is TGCAGCGTTGAGGAGGGGACAGATACGCAGTATTTT. Its protein product is CSVEEGTDTQYF.

At least ten counts were recorded for this clonotype. The chain has TRBV10-3 and TRBJ2-7; TRBD1 aligns across 7 bases. CDR1 ENHRY and CDR2 SYGVKD come from the germline V gene. V shed 2 bases, J shed 2 bases, and the junction held 3 bases outside the gene matches. This CDR3 is 14 amino acids long. CDR3 coding DNA: TGTGCCATCAGTGAGGGGACAGTTCCCTACGAGCAGTACTTC. Protein sequence: CAISEGTVPYEQYF.

This clonotype was recorded a few times. V is TRBV7-9 and J is TRBJ1-5; TRBD1 might be the D (5 bases). With 8 bases removed from V and 4 bases from J, the gap between germline ends came to 15 bases. CDR1 is SEHNR, CDR2 FQNEAQ, per germline (reference sequence). CDR3 length equals 14 residues. CDR3 residues: CASGIDSLNQPQHF. CDR3 in DNA: TGTGCCAGCGGGATTGACAGCTTAAATCAGCCCCAGCATTTT.

This clonotype was seen at least ten times. The rearrangement links TRBV7-2 to TRBJ2-5; the match to TRBD2 covers 7 bases. CDR3 length equals 13 residues. The germline V gene encodes CDR1 SGHTA and CDR2 FQGNSA. Unmatched junction bases numbered 4, after V lost 6 bases and J lost 3 bases. CDR3 sequence reads: CASSTREEETQYF. The CDR3 bases are TGTGCCAGCAGTACACGGGAGGAAGAGACCCAGTACTTC.

V and J are TRBV24-1 and TRBJ2-1; D is unresolved. The CDR3 spans 16 residues. Germline V gene sequence: CDR1 KGHDR, CDR2 SFDVKD. Trimming removed 0 bases from V and 2 bases from J, with 10 bases in between. The CDR3 sequence: CATSDLNSRPYNEQFF. The CDR3 bases are TGTGCCACCAGTGATTTGAACAGCCGCCCCTACAATGAGCAGTTCTTC.

This clonotype was seen many times. The gene calls are TRBV10-3 and TRBJ2-1; the D is unclear. The CDR3 spans 12 residues. V was cut by 3 bases and J by 6 bases, with 6 bases left in between. The germline gives CDR1 ENHRY, CDR2 SYGVKD. CDR3 protein: CAISESANEQFF. CDR3 bases: TGTGCCATCAGTGAAAGCGCCAATGAGCAGTTCTTC.

The table lists this clonotype with many counts. The V call is TRBV5-1, the J call TRBJ2-1; D gene ambiguous. The V end lost 7 bases, the J end lost 5 bases, and 16 bases lay between the germline ends. CDR1 is SGHRS and CDR2 is YFSETQ in the germline V gene. This CDR3 is 14 amino acids long. The CDR3 nucleotides read TGCGCCAGCTCTTCCTTCCGGTTGGACAATGAGCAGTTCTTC. Its translation is CASSSFRLDNEQFF.